The T cell receptor (beta chain) under discussion was sequenced for a study of blood T cell repertoires in COVID-19. Study-level information: There were acute and convalescent COVID-19 samples, and they came from the United States, Italy and Spain. Nucleic acid was either cDNA or gDNA, and it came from T cells, B-cell-depleted T cells, or PBMCs.

The J segment lost 3 bases and the V segment lost 0 bases, leaving 2 bases of the junction unmatched. The CDR3 covers 15 residues. Germline V lookup: CDR1 SGDLS, CDR2 YYNGEE. TCRdb's copy holds only in-frame clones and misses some; the assay was immunoSEQ multiplex PCR. The data contain around 270,000 clones, about 87% of them singletons. The sequence was collected from a man aged 60 to 69 who had recovered from COVID-19. Sequencing was carried out using peripheral blood. The chain carries TRBV9 and TRBJ2-2; TRBD1 matches at 7 bases. The CDR3 loop reads CASSVDGTDTGELFF. Here the CDR3 DNA reads TGTGCCAGCAGCGTAGATGGGACAGACACCGGGGAGCTGTTTTTT.